The rows below give T cell receptor beta chains drawn from one sample of a study of T cells in Graves' hyperthyroidism and ophthalmopathy. TCRdb analysed the multiplex PCR reads with MiXCR anew, one entry per CDR3 protein. The sample holds about half a million distinct CDR3 sequences, about 20% seen once. The source material was blood. All receptors derive from a woman in her seventies with Graves' ophthalmopathy. The CDR3 runs from the conserved cysteine through the conserved F or W. The D gene is left open where the match is weak. For some rows the clone size is stated as once, few or many, or as a class when expanded; others skip it.

TRBV6-1,TRBJ2-5,TRBD2,many,TGTGCCAGCAGTTATTTGACTAGCGGGAGGGGAGAGACCCAGTACTTC,CASSYLTSGRGETQYF
TRBV24-1,TRBJ2-1,TRBD2,.,TGTGCCACCAGTGAGCCGGGACTAGCATATCAGTTCTTC,CATSEPGLAYQFF
TRBV5-1,TRBJ2-1,TRBD2,few,TGCGCCAGCAGCTTGTCCGGGACTACCTACAATGAGCAGTTCTTC,CASSLSGTTYNEQFF
TRBV20-1,TRBJ1-1,TRBD1,.,TGCAGTGCTAGAGATCCCGACAGGGGGAACACTGAAGCTTTCTTT,CSARDPDRGNTEAFF
TRBV6-2/TRBV6-3,TRBJ2-1,TRBD2,few,TGTGCCAGCAGTTACCCGACTACCAGCGGGGTAATAAACAATGAGCAGTTCTTC,CASSYPTTSGVINNEQFF
TRBV28,TRBJ2-5,.,many,TGTGCCAGCAGTCCAGATTTATGGACCCAGTACTTC,CASSPDLWTQYF
TRBV24-1,TRBJ1-2,.,once,TGTGCCACCAGTGAGGGGCGGAACTATGGCTACACCTTC,CATSEGRNYGYTF
TRBV6-6,TRBJ2-3,.,.,TGTGCCAGCAGTTACTCGAGGCCAGGGGGCACAGATACGCAGTATTTT,CASSYSRPGGTDTQYF
TRBV2,TRBJ2-7,TRBD2,many,TGTGCCAGCAGTGAAGCGAATGCGGGGGGGTACTACGAGCAGTACTTC,CASSEANAGGYYEQYF
TRBV20-1,TRBJ2-2,TRBD2,.,TGCAGTGCTAGAGTGCGTCCGGGACTAGTAACCGGGGAGCTGTTTTTT,CSARVRPGLVTGELFF
TRBV2,TRBJ2-7,.,few,TGTGCCAGCAGTGAATCTAGCGCTATCTCCTACGAGCAGTACTTC,CASSESSAISYEQYF
TRBV14,TRBJ2-1,.,few,TGTGCCAGCAGCCAGGTACATGGAGATGAGCAGTTCTTC,CASSQVHGDEQFF
TRBV7-9,TRBJ2-2,TRBD2,many,TGTGCCAGCAGGGGACTAGCGGGAGCCAACGGGGAGCTGTTTTTT,CASRGLAGANGELFF
TRBV5-1,TRBJ2-1,TRBD2,few,TGCGCCAGCAGCTTGGCAGCTAGCGGAGGACTCAATGAGCAGTTCTTC,CASSLAASGGLNEQFF
TRBV7-9,TRBJ2-6,.,few,TGTGCCAGCAGCTTGGGGGGTGGTGGGGCCAACGTCCTGACTTTC,CASSLGGGGANVLTF
TRBV6-1,TRBJ2-1,TRBD2,few,TGTGCCAGCAGTCCACCCTCTAGCGGGAGGTACAATGAGCAGTTCTTC,CASSPPSSGRYNEQFF
TRBV20-1,TRBJ1-5,.,few,TGCAGTGCTAGATCTTCGTGGGAAGGGGGCAATCAGCCCCAGCATTTT,CSARSSWEGGNQPQHF
TRBV12-3/TRBV12-4,TRBJ2-3,.,many,TGTGCCAGCAGCCCCGCGGGGAGCATTGGAACGCAGTATTTT,CASSPAGSIGTQYF
TRBV24-1,TRBJ2-1,TRBD2,.,TGTGCCACCAAAACCGGGACTAGCGGGACCTACAATGAGCAGTTCTTC,CATKTGTSGTYNEQFF
TRBV27,TRBJ2-3,.,.,TGTGCCAGCAGTTTAGGGGTGGCGCAGTATTTT,CASSLGVAQYF
TRBV5-1,TRBJ2-5,TRBD1,few,TGCGCCAGCCGCGTACAGGGGGCTCAAGAGACCCAGTACTTC,CASRVQGAQETQYF
TRBV12-3/TRBV12-4,TRBJ2-2,TRBD2,few,TGTGCCAGCAGTCCTAGCGGGAGTAAAGCCGGGGAGCTGTTTTTT,CASSPSGSKAGELFF
TRBV2,TRBJ2-2,.,few,TGTGCCAGCAGTGTAAGGCAGGGTGGAGCCGGGGAGCTGTTTTTT,CASSVRQGGAGELFF
TRBV5-1,TRBJ2-1,TRBD1,few,TGCGCCAGCAGCTTGGAGGGACAGGGGGCCTACAATGAGCAGTTCTTC,CASSLEGQGAYNEQFF
TRBV30,TRBJ1-1,TRBD1,.,TGTGCCTCCTGGACAGGGGTCACTGAAGCTTTCTTT,CASWTGVTEAFF
TRBV28,TRBJ1-5,TRBD1,few,TGTGCCAGCAGTCTAGGGGACAGGGCGGGCGGGCCCCAGCATTTT,CASSLGDRAGGPQHF
TRBV3-1,TRBJ1-1,.,few,TGTGCCAGCAGCCAAGGCTCGGCTGTGAACACTGAAGCTTTCTTT,CASSQGSAVNTEAFF
TRBV7-2,TRBJ2-5,TRBD1,few,TGTGCCAGCAGCTTAGTCGCGGGACAGGGTACGGAGACCCAGTACTTC,CASSLVAGQGTETQYF
TRBV28,TRBJ1-2,.,.,TGTGCCAGCACCCTCTATCTCGGAGGAAACTATGGCTACACCTTC,CASTLYLGGNYGYTF
TRBV3-1,TRBJ2-3,.,many,TGTGCCAGCAGCCGCAACCGACTCGCCCCAGATACGCAGTATTTT,CASSRNRLAPDTQYF
TRBV12-3/TRBV12-4,TRBJ1-2,.,.,TGTGCCAGCAGTTACTCTAGCTGGGGGGCCGGCTACACCTTC,CASSYSSWGAGYTF
TRBV27,TRBJ1-2,.,many,TGTGCCAGCAGTTTAAGGGTCGTTGGAGGGACCCCCTATGGCTACACCTTC,CASSLRVVGGTPYGYTF
TRBV6-1,TRBJ1-6,.,.,TGTGCCAGCAGTCGACCTCGAAAGAACTATAATTCACCCCTCCACTTT,CASSRPRKNYNSPLHF
TRBV6-2/TRBV6-3,TRBJ2-5,.,.,TGTGCCAGCAGTTACGGGTCCGATGAGACCCAGTACTTC,CASSYGSDETQYF
TRBV6-1,TRBJ1-1,.,many,TGTGCCAGCAATGCTGGGAACACTGAAGCTTTCTTT,CASNAGNTEAFF
TRBV10-1,TRBJ1-5,.,few,TGCGCCAGCAGTTTCAGCGGACACTTCCATCAGCCCCAGCATTTT,CASSFSGHFHQPQHF
TRBV28,TRBJ2-3,.,many,TGTGCCAGCAGATGGGACACGATCACAGATACGCAGTATTTT,CASRWDTITDTQYF
TRBV7-2,TRBJ2-5,.,.,TGTGCCAGCAGCAGACAGATCCGGGAGACCCAGTACTTC,CASSRQIRETQYF
TRBV28,TRBJ2-2,.,few,TGTGCCAGCAGTTTATTTAGAGACACCGGGGAGCTGTTTTTT,CASSLFRDTGELFF
TRBV6-1,TRBJ1-1,.,many,TGTGCCAGCAGAAACTACAGGGTAGGTGGAACTGAAGCTTTCTTT,CASRNYRVGGTEAFF
TRBV6-1,TRBJ1-2,TRBD1,.,TGTGCCAGCAGGAGAACAGGGGGCGTCTATGGCTACACCTTC,CASRRTGGVYGYTF
TRBV28,TRBJ1-1,.,many,TGTGCCAGCAGTTTATGGGCCAGCCCGAACACTGAAGCTTTCTTT,CASSLWASPNTEAFF
TRBV12-3/TRBV12-4,TRBJ1-1,.,.,TGTGCCAGCAGCTTCAGGCGAACCGGCACTGAAGCTTTCTTT,CASSFRRTGTEAFF
TRBV20-1,TRBJ2-7,.,many,TGCAGTGGAGGACGGACCTACGAGCAGTACTTC,CSGGRTYEQYF
TRBV20-1,TRBJ2-1,.,.,TGCAGTGCTAGCGCTCATTACAATGAGCAGTTCTTC,CSASAHYNEQFF
TRBV12-3/TRBV12-4,TRBJ2-6,.,many,TGTGCCAGCACCTTACTAGGCCTAGCAGCTGGGGCCAACGTCCTGACTTTC,CASTLLGLAAGANVLTF
TRBV12-3/TRBV12-4,TRBJ2-5,TRBD1,many,TGTGCCAGCACTCTTAGGTTGGGATTGGGACAGGGGGTTACTTCGTACCAAGAGACCCAGTACTTC,CASTLRLGLGQGVTSYQETQYF
TRBV6-2/TRBV6-3,TRBJ1-1,.,.,TGTGCCAGCAGTTACTCTGGGGGAGGTGAAGCTTTCTTT,CASSYSGGGEAFF
TRBV3-1,TRBJ2-4,.,.,TGTGCCAGCAGCCAAGATTTAACAGGCATTCAGTACTTC,CASSQDLTGIQYF
TRBV5-1,TRBJ2-3,.,.,TGCGCCAGCGGGACAAGGAGCACAGATACGCAGTATTTT,CASGTRSTDTQYF
TRBV3-1,TRBJ2-4,TRBD2,.,TGTGCCAGCAGCCAAGAAGGACTAGCAGTTAAAAACATTCAGTACTTC,CASSQEGLAVKNIQYF
TRBV28,TRBJ2-1,.,few,TGTGCCAGCAGGTCCGGGGGGCCACCCCAATATAATGAGCAGTTCTTC,CASRSGGPPQYNEQFF